Here is one T cell receptor beta chain with its context. Its antigen is currently unknown. A much larger clonotype is one base distant, so this may be a read error. Trimming left V 0 bases short and J 3 bases short, with 23 bases between. Per the germline V gene, CDR1 is SGHNT and CDR2 is YENEEA. The CDR3 has 19 residues. Amplification of TCR beta CDR3 regions was performed using RNA transcripts as template. First-round RT-PCR of the TCR CDR3 relied on the HTBI primer set. TCRdb re-called the multiplex PCR reads with MiXCR, one entry per CDR3 protein. The profile covers around 350,000 distinct CDR3 sequences, with about 17% appearing a single time and 34% taken by the ten largest. This record belongs to a study of T cells in Graves' hyperthyroidism and ophthalmopathy. Study results and limitations: Most clonotypes expanded in the thyroid (above 0.001) were also present in blood.

Diagnosis of hyperthyroidism was new in patients aged 18 to 65, and its duration was under 2 months. Diagnosing involved the use of clinical symptoms, serum thyroxine and TRAb, thyroid ultrasound and orbital computed tomography. Out of roughly 9.1 ml of fresh peripheral blood came the PBMCs. V is TRBV11-3 and J is TRBJ1-2; D is undetermined. Input material: blood. The receptor was derived from a woman aged 25 to 39 with Graves' hyperthyroidism that later progressed to Graves' ophthalmopathy. The CDR3 sequence: CASSLDHPPSGRVDYGYTF. The CDR3 DNA reads TGTGCCAGCAGCTTAGATCACCCTCCTAGCGGGAGGGTTGACTATGGCTACACCTTC.